This T cell receptor (beta chain) was sequenced in a study of T cells in women clearing cervical HPV infection. At the level of the study: Controls were women whose single incident HPV16 infection cleared within 12 months without precancer or cancer. Whole-study findings and limits: A classifier using richness and V gene abundances reached an AUC of around 0.81.

Sequenced by immunoSEQ multiplex PCR; TCRdb stores in-frame clones only, minus some. There are around 30,000 clones in the sample, with 2.8% held by the top ten. CDR3 size: 13 residues. From germline, CDR1 is MGHRA and CDR2 YSYEKL. V lost 1 base, J lost 6 bases, and 10 bases lay in between. On this clone itself: Its cognate antigen is unknown. The CDR3 is cut off 3 residues early in the read; its end comes from the germline J gene.

This receptor was obtained from a woman aged 18-70 years with a cervical HPV16 infection that either progressed to CIN3+ or cleared (not recorded which). V usage is TRBV4-1 and J usage is TRBJ2-7; maybe TRBD2 (5 bases). The sequencing sample was made of blood buffy coat. CDR3 sequence reads: CASSQVTRGEQYF. The CDR3 bases that were read are TGCGCCAGCAGCCAAGTCACCCGGGGCGAG.